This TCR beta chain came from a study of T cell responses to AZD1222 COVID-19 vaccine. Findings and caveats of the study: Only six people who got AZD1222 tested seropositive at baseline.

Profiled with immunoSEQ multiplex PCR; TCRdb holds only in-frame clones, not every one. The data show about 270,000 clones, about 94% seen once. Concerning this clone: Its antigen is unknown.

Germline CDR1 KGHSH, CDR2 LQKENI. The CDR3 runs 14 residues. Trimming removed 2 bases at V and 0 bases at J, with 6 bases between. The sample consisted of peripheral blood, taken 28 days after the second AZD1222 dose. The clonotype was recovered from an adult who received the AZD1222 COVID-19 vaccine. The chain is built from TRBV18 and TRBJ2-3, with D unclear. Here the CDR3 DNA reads TGTGCCAGCTCACCATTGACGAGCACAGATACGCAGTATTTT. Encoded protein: CASSPLTSTDTQYF.